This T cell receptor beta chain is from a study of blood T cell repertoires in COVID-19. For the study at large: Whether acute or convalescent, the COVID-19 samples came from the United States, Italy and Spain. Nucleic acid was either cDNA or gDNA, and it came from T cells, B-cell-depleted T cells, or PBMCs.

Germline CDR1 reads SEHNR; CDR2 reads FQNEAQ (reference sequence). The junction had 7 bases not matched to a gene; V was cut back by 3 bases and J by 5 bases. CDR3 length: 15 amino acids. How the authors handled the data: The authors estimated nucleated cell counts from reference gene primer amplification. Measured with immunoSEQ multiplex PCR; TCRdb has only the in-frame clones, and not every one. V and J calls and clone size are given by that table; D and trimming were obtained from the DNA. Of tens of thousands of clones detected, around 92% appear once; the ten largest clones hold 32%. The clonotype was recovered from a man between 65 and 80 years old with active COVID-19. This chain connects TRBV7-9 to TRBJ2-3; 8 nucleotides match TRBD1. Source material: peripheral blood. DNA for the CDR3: TGTGCCAGCAGCTTCAACAGGGGGTCTGGAGATACGCAGTATTTT. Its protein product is CASSFNRGSGDTQYF. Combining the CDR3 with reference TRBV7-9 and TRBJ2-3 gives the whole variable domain DTGVSQNPRHKITKRGQNVTFRCDPISEHNRLYWYRQTLGQGPEFLTYFQNEAQLEKSRLLSDRFSAERPKGSFSTLEIQRTEQGDSAMYLCASSFNRGSGDTQYFGPGTRLTVL.